This is a list of T cell receptor beta chains from one sample in a study of blood T cell repertoires in COVID-19. Libraries were prepared by immunoSEQ multiplex PCR; TCRdb keeps only in-frame clonotypes and omits some of them. The sample gives approximately 300,000 clones, 65% to 85% of which show up once; 0.95% to 1.5% is in the top ten. Material for sequencing was peripheral blood. The receptors here all came from a woman in her forties or fifties with acute or convalescent COVID-19. CDR3s include the opening cysteine and the closing phenylalanine or tryptophan. A D gene is named only where the DNA matches it firmly. Clone size is shown for a subset of rows, as once, few, many or a class of expanded clone.

>TRBJ2-2|-|few|TRBV7-2
CASSLVVPGELFF
TGTGCCAGCAGCTTAGTAGTACCCGGGGAGCTGTTTTTT
>TRBJ2-1|TRBD1|-|TRBV14
CASSQLRTGDYNEQFF
TGTGCCAGCAGCCAATTGCGGACAGGGGACTACAATGAGCAGTTCTTC
>TRBJ2-5|-|-|TRBV29-1
CSVTKETQYF
TGCAGCGTGACTAAGGAGACCCAGTACTTC
>TRBJ2-6|-|-|TRBV5-4
CASSLRGGGANVLTF
TGTGCCAGCAGCTTGCGGGGTGGCGGGGCCAACGTCCTGACTTTC
>TRBJ1-1|-|-|TRBV12-3/TRBV12-4
CASSLTANTEAFF
TGTGCCAGCAGTCTCACAGCGAACACTGAAGCTTTCTTT
>TRBJ1-5|-|-|TRBV6-1
CASSERGSFYSNQPQHF
TGTGCCAGCAGTGAAAGGGGTTCGTTTTATAGCAATCAGCCCCAGCATTTT
>TRBJ2-1|TRBD2|few|TRBV7-2
CASSYSGRGYNEQFF
TGTGCCAGCAGTTATAGCGGGAGGGGGTACAATGAGCAGTTCTTC
>TRBJ1-2|TRBD1|-|TRBV6-2/TRBV6-3
CASSDDRVETYGYTF
TGTGCCAGCAGCGACGACAGGGTAGAGACCTATGGCTACACCTTC
>TRBJ2-1|-|-|TRBV18
CASSGEDEQFF
TGTGCCAGCTCAGGCGAGGATGAGCAGTTCTTC
>TRBJ2-2|-|-|TRBV4-2
CASSQVADAGVLYGELFF
TGTGCCAGCAGCCAAGTGGCGGACGCAGGGGTTCTATACGGGGAGCTGTTTTTT
>TRBJ2-2|-|-|TRBV25-1
CASSVPGERGELFF
TGTGCCAGCAGCGTCCCAGGGGAACGTGGGGAGCTGTTTTTT
>TRBJ1-4|-|-|TRBV19
CASSASYNINEKLFF
TGTGCCAGTAGTGCCTCCTATAATATTAATGAAAAACTGTTTTTT
>TRBJ2-1|TRBD1|-|TRBV18
CASYESTGGEQFF
TGTGCCAGCTACGAGAGTACAGGGGGTGAGCAGTTCTTC
>TRBJ1-4|-|-|TRBV27
CASSSKQGPLNEKLFF
TGTGCCAGCAGTTCGAAGCAGGGCCCCCTTAATGAAAAACTGTTTTTT
>TRBJ2-7|TRBD2|-|TRBV10-3
CAISEGSGRGLRDEQYF
TGTGCCATCAGTGAAGGTAGCGGGAGGGGTTTGAGGGACGAGCAGTACTTC
>TRBJ1-4|TRBD1|-|TRBV11-2
CASSSDRGNEKLFF
TGTGCCAGCAGCTCGGACAGGGGCAATGAAAAACTGTTTTTT
>TRBJ2-2|-|many|TRBV12-3/TRBV12-4
CASSSLDTGELFF
TGTGCCAGCAGCTCACTAGACACCGGGGAGCTGTTTTTT
>TRBJ2-7|-|-|TRBV18
CASSLDRIGFEQYF
TGTGCCAGCTCACTAGACAGGATCGGGTTCGAGCAGTACTTC
>TRBJ1-3|TRBD1|-|TRBV5-4
CASSADRGDTIYF
TGTGCCAGCAGCGCTGACAGGGGGGACACCATATATTTT
>TRBJ2-1|TRBD1|-|TRBV6-4
CASSPGQGYNEQFF
TGTGCCAGCAGTCCGGGACAGGGCTACAATGAGCAGTTCTTC
>TRBJ2-5|-|-|TRBV12-5
CASGLVLGVQETQYF
TGTGCTAGTGGTTTGGTACTCGGGGTTCAAGAGACCCAGTACTTC
>TRBJ2-7|-|-|TRBV14
CASSQDLGGEQYF
TGTGCCAGCAGCCAAGATCTAGGGGGAGAGCAGTACTTC
>TRBJ1-1|TRBD1|-|TRBV6-6
CASSRLGQGSTWAEAFF
TGTGCCAGCAGCCGACTTGGACAGGGCTCTACGTGGGCTGAAGCTTTCTTT
>TRBJ2-1|TRBD2|-|TRBV30
CAWKNPTSGYNEQFF
TGTGCCTGGAAGAACCCAACTAGCGGATACAATGAGCAGTTCTTC
>TRBJ2-5|TRBD2|-|TRBV9
CASSAVIAGTETQYF
TGTGCCAGCAGCGCCGTTATAGCGGGGACGGAGACCCAGTACTTC
>TRBJ1-2|-|-|TRBV30
CAWERGGGTGYTF
TGTGCCTGGGAGCGCGGGGGCGGTACTGGCTACACCTTC
>TRBJ1-2|-|-|TRBV30
CALAIGVGYGYTF
TGTGCCTTGGCCATAGGGGTAGGCTATGGCTACACCTTC
>TRBJ2-1|TRBD2|-|TRBV19
CASNPTSGGGNEQFF
TGTGCCAGTAACCCGACTAGCGGGGGGGGCAATGAGCAGTTCTTC
>TRBJ2-2|-|-|TRBV27
CASSYPRGLGELGELFF
TGTGCCAGCAGTTACCCCCGGGGGTTAGGGGAACTCGGGGAGCTGTTTTTT
>TRBJ2-7|TRBD2|-|TRBV7-2
CASSLRGSGGPYEQYF
TGTGCCAGCAGCTTAAGGGGTAGCGGGGGTCCCTACGAGCAGTACTTC
>TRBJ2-3|-|-|TRBV3-1/TRBV3-2
CASSQDPDTCTDTQYF
TGTGCCAGCAGCCAAGATCCAGATACATGCACAGATACGCAGTATTTT
>TRBJ1-5|-|-|TRBV6-5
CASSLQGDNQPQHF
TGTGCCAGCAGTTTGCAGGGCGACAATCAGCCCCAGCATTTT
>TRBJ2-2|TRBD2|once|TRBV9
CASSVGGGGGELFF
TGTGCCAGCAGCGTAGGTGGGGGGGGCGGGGAGCTGTTTTTT
>TRBJ1-5|-|few|TRBV7-2
CASSSDRLNQPQHF
TGTGCCAGCAGTTCTGACAGACTCAATCAGCCCCAGCATTTT
>TRBJ2-5|-|-|TRBV4-3
CASSQNGRYQETQYF
TGCGCCAGCAGCCAAAACGGTCGGTACCAAGAGACCCAGTACTTC
>TRBJ2-1|-|-|TRBV5-4
CASSLAGVSGNEQFF
TGTGCCAGCAGCTTGGCGGGAGTGTCGGGAAATGAGCAGTTCTTC
>TRBJ1-1|-|few|TRBV19
CASEGTENTEAFF
TGTGCCAGTGAAGGGACTGAGAACACTGAAGCTTTCTTT
>TRBJ2-1|-|few|TRBV29-1
CSVEQGNRVYNEQFF
TGCAGCGTCGAACAGGGAAATCGGGTATACAATGAGCAGTTCTTC
>TRBJ1-1|-|-|TRBV6-5
CASRRQSNTEAFF
TGTGCCAGCAGAAGACAGTCGAACACTGAAGCTTTCTTT
>TRBJ1-1|-|-|TRBV14
CASSQQGLNTEAFF
TGTGCCAGCAGCCAACAGGGGTTAAACACTGAAGCTTTCTTT
>TRBJ1-1|-|-|TRBV9
CASSPTGVNTEAFF
TGTGCCAGCAGCCCCACGGGGGTGAACACTGAAGCTTTCTTT
>TRBJ1-5|-|-|TRBV6-5
CASSYSSGPGQPQHF
TGTGCCAGCAGTTACTCCAGCGGGCCAGGTCAGCCCCAGCATTTT
>TRBJ1-4|TRBD1|-|TRBV2
CASNPQGARGEKLFF
TGTGCCAGCAACCCACAGGGGGCGCGGGGTGAAAAACTGTTTTTT
>TRBJ2-1|-|-|TRBV29-1
CSVAGGGGEQFF
TGCAGCGTTGCCGGGGGAGGTGGTGAGCAGTTCTTC
>TRBJ1-5|-|-|TRBV2
CASTSSRGQPQHF
TGTGCCAGCACCAGTTCTAGGGGTCAGCCCCAGCATTTT
>TRBJ1-1|-|few|TRBV4-2
CASSRTQENTEAFF
TGTGCCAGCAGCCGGACACAGGAGAACACTGAAGCTTTCTTT
>TRBJ1-1|TRBD1|-|TRBV27
CASSRQGGNTEAFF
TGTGCCAGCAGTAGACAGGGCGGGAACACTGAAGCTTTCTTT
>TRBJ1-1|TRBD1|-|TRBV2
CASSLSGQGVTEAFF
TGTGCCAGCAGTTTAAGTGGACAGGGAGTGACTGAAGCTTTCTTT
>TRBJ2-5|TRBD2|once|TRBV5-6
CASRHGTTQETQYF
TGTGCCAGCAGGCACGGGACTACCCAAGAGACCCAGTACTTC
>TRBJ1-1|-|-|TRBV19
CASSTRREGNTEAFF
TGTGCCAGTAGTACACGCCGGGAGGGTAACACTGAAGCTTTCTTT